These 24 T cell receptor beta chains were all obtained from the same sample, sequenced in a study of technical replicates of blood from a handful of donors. The repertoire was sequenced with immunoSEQ multiplex PCR; TCRdb's copy has only in-frame clones and lacks some. Of some 87,000 clones in the sample, about 96% were seen once. The sequenced sample consisted of T cells isolated from PBMCs. The origin of the receptors is a human donor in good health.

The rearrangement joins TRBV6-1 to TRBJ2-2; a weak D match, TRBD1 (6 bases). The CDR3 has 15 amino acids. V was shortened by 4 bases and J by 2 bases, with 11 bases between the two germline ends. Germline lookup yields CDR1 MNHNS and CDR2 SASEGT. The CDR3 DNA follows: TGTGCCAGCAGTGTTGGACAGTTAAACACCGGGGAGCTGTTTTTT. Translation gives CASSVGQLNTGELFF.

The chain uses TRBV28 and TRBJ1-2, with 9 bases lining up with TRBD1. The germline gives CDR1 MDHEN, CDR2 SYDVKM. J gave up 2 bases and V 6 bases, and 4 bases lay outside the gene matches. The CDR3 extends over 14 amino acids. The CDR3 spells CASSFGQGNYGYTF. The CDR3 DNA is TGTGCCAGCAGCTTCGGACAGGGGAACTATGGCTACACCTTC.

The chain links TRBV27 to TRBJ2-7, with D possibly TRBD1 on 5 matching bases. The CDR3 has 12 residues. CDR1 is MNHEY, CDR2 SMNVEV, per germline (reference sequence). The V and J ends lost 2 bases and 8 bases respectively, with 10 bases between them. The CDR3 nucleotides read TGTGCCAGCAGTTTACGGGCAGGGCAGCAGTACTTC. This sequence encodes CASSLRAGQQYF.

The gene calls are TRBV15 and TRBJ2-1; TRBD2 is a possible D gene (6 bases). The V end lost 8 bases, the J end lost 1 base, and 9 bases lay between the germline ends. The CDR3 loop spans 13 amino acids. The V gene's germline CDR1 is LNHNV and CDR2 YYDKDF (reference sequence). CDR3 sequence reads: CATGRGSYNEQFF. In DNA, the CDR3 is TGTGCCACCGGTCGGGGGTCCTACAATGAGCAGTTCTTC.

V is TRBV28 and J is TRBJ2-7; TRBD2 agrees at 10 bases. Germline CDR1 reads MDHEN; CDR2 reads SYDVKM. The junction had 7 bases not matched to a gene; V was cut back by 5 bases and J by 6 bases. The CDR3 sequence is 14 residues long. The CDR3 coding sequence is TGTGCCAGCAGTATCCTAGCGGGAGCTTTCGAGCAGTACTTC. Translation: CASSILAGAFEQYF.

The V call is TRBV4-1, the J call TRBJ2-7; D is perhaps TRBD2 (6 bases). The germline V and J ends were trimmed by 0 bases and 6 bases, with 15 bases remaining between them. Germline-derived CDR1 and CDR2 are MGHRA and YSYEKL. CDR3 length equals 15 residues. Here the CDR3 reads CASSQDNGRGTEQYF. For the CDR3, the DNA is TGCGCCAGCAGCCAAGATAACGGGAGAGGGACCGAGCAGTACTTC.

This chain uses TRBV13 with TRBJ1-5; no reliable D call. Germline V gene sequence: CDR1 PRHDT, CDR2 FYEKMQ (reference sequence). The CDR3 runs 12 residues. The V and J ends lost 5 bases and 8 bases respectively, with 10 bases between them. The CDR3 sequence: CASSRLSEPQHF. As DNA, the CDR3 is TGTGCCAGCAGCCGACTTAGCGAGCCCCAGCATTTT.

This rearrangement joins TRBV14 to TRBJ2-7; D may be TRBD1 (5 bases). Trimming took 2 bases from V and 7 from J, leaving 12 bases between them. The germline V gene has CDR1 SGHDN and CDR2 FVKESK. The CDR3 sequence is 13 residues long. CDR3 amino acids: CASSQNVPGEQYF. CDR3 sequence (DNA): TGTGCCAGCAGCCAAAACGTGCCAGGGGAGCAGTACTTC.

The chain carries TRBV7-3 and TRBJ1-5; D is unresolved. This CDR3 has 13 residues. Germline lookup yields CDR1 SGHTA and CDR2 FQGTGA. V was clipped by 5 bases and J by 4 bases, with 9 bases between them. The DNA of the CDR3 is TGTGCCAGCAGCCCCAGGTGGAATCAGCCCCAGCATTTT. Protein: CASSPRWNQPQHF.

The rearrangement links TRBV9 to TRBJ2-1, with 11 bases that match TRBD2. CDR1 is SGDLS and CDR2 is YYNGEE in the germline V gene. The CDR3 runs to 16 residues. V shed 4 bases, J shed 4 bases, and the junction held 7 bases outside the gene matches. CDR3 protein: CASSFPTSGVYNEQFF. CDR3 nucleotide sequence: TGTGCCAGCAGCTTTCCGACTAGCGGGGTTTACAATGAGCAGTTCTTC.

The chain is built from TRBV30 and TRBJ1-5; D is ambiguous. V lost 2 bases and J 6 bases, leaving 14 bases between the germline ends. The CDR3 runs to 14 residues. Germline-derived CDR1 and CDR2 are GTSNPN and SVGIG (reference sequence). CDR3 bases: TGTGCCTGGAGTACGTTTCTGCGCGGTCAGCCCCAGCATTTT. As protein: CAWSTFLRGQPQHF.

The table lists this clone with a count of one. The gene calls are TRBV5-4 and TRBJ2-1; 16 positions agree with TRBD2. Germline V lookup: CDR1 SGHNT, CDR2 YYREEE (reference sequence). V shed 4 bases and J 3 bases; nucleotides not matched to a gene: 4. CDR3 size: 17 residues. In DNA, the CDR3 is TGTGCCAGCAGCACCGGGACTAGCGGGAGGGGCTACAATGAGCAGTTCTTC. Its protein is CASSTGTSGRGYNEQFF.

Only one count was recorded for this clone. The chain uses TRBV11-1 and TRBJ2-6, with D possibly TRBD2 on 7 matching bases. This CDR3 spans 17 amino acids. The germline gives CDR1 SGHAT, CDR2 FQDESV (reference sequence). V shed 1 base and J shed 4 bases, with 14 bases lying between them. CDR3 in amino acids: CASSLVAGEGGANVLTF. The CDR3 region has the DNA TGTGCCAGCAGCTTAGTTGCAGGGGAGGGAGGGGCCAACGTCCTGACTTTC.

The V call is TRBV7-2, the J call TRBJ1-3, with D unclear. Germline-derived CDR1 and CDR2 are SGHTA and FQGNSA. This CDR3 has 15 residues. V gave up 4 bases and J gave up 0 bases, with 10 bases separating them. CDR3 loop: CASSSRVGSGNTIYF. In DNA, the CDR3 is TGTGCCAGCAGCTCACGGGTAGGCTCTGGAAACACCATATATTTT. Looking up the rest from reference TRBV7-2 and TRBJ1-3 gives the full variable domain: GAGVSQSPSNKVTEKGKDVELRCDPISGHTALYWYRQSLGQGLEFLIYFQGNSAPDKSGLPSDRFSAERTGGSVSTLTIQRTQQEDSAVYLCASSSRVGSGNTIYFGEGSWLTVV.

The rearrangement uses TRBV11-2 and TRBJ2-1; D may be TRBD2 (5 bases). This CDR3 spans 14 amino acids. The V end lost 1 base, the J end lost 9 bases, and 13 bases lay between the germline ends. In germline, CDR1 is SGHAT, CDR2 FQNNGV. The CDR3 region is CASSLVWSGGEQFF. Written as DNA, the CDR3 is TGTGCCAGCAGCTTAGTTTGGAGCGGCGGTGAGCAGTTCTTC. The full variable domain, completed using reference TRBV11-2 and TRBJ2-1, is EAGVAQSPRYKIIEKRQSVAFWCNPISGHATLYWYQQILGQGPKLLIQFQNNGVVDDSQLPKDRFSAERLKGVDSTLKIQPAKLEDSAVYLCASSLVWSGGEQFFGPGTRLTVL.

The chain combines TRBV19 with TRBJ2-7; 7 nucleotides match TRBD2. The J segment lost 4 bases and the V segment lost 5 bases, leaving 8 bases of the junction unmatched. CDR3 length equals 14 residues. Per the germline V gene, CDR1 is LNHDA and CDR2 is SQIVND (reference sequence). CDR3 loop: CASSLNLGGYEQYF. The DNA for the CDR3 is TGTGCCAGTAGTCTTAACCTCGGGGGGTACGAGCAGTACTTC. The complete variable domain, with remaining parts taken from reference TRBV19 and TRBJ2-7, reads DGGITQSPKYLFRKEGQNVTLSCEQNLNHDAMYWYRQDPGQGLRLIYYSQIVNDFQKGDIAEGYSVSREKKESFPLTVTSAQKNPTAFYLCASSLNLGGYEQYFGPGTRLTVT.

DNA of the CDR3: TGTGCCATCAGTGAGCCTCGGACAGGGAAGGACTATGGCTACACCTTC. Translation: CAISEPRTGKDYGYTF. The chain couples TRBV10-3 to TRBJ1-2; 8 bases match TRBD1. CDR3 length: 16 residues. Trimming at V came to 2 bases and at J to 3 bases, leaving 8 bases not matched to a gene. Germline V gene lookup returns CDR1 ENHRY and CDR2 SYGVKD.

The rearrangement uses TRBV11-2 and TRBJ2-2; TRBD2 matches 8 bases. Trimming cost V 0 bases and J 7 bases; bases outside gene matches: 10. The germline V gene encodes CDR1 SGHAT and CDR2 FQNNGV. The CDR3 is 17 amino acids. CDR3 bases: TGTGCCAGCAGCTTAGATATAAAGCGGGAGAGAATCGGGGAGCTGTTTTTT. Protein sequence: CASSLDIKRERIGELFF. The full variable domain, rest sourced from reference TRBV11-2 and TRBJ2-2, is EAGVAQSPRYKIIEKRQSVAFWCNPISGHATLYWYQQILGQGPKLLIQFQNNGVVDDSQLPKDRFSAERLKGVDSTLKIQPAKLEDSAVYLCASSLDIKRERIGELFFGEGSRLTVL.

The V and J genes are TRBV5-4 and TRBJ1-1, with D possibly being TRBD1 (5 bases). With 10 bases removed from V and 6 bases from J, the gap between germline ends came to 13 bases. The CDR3 is 11 residues long. Germline V lookup: CDR1 SGHNT, CDR2 YYREEE (reference sequence). The CDR3 nucleotides read TGTGCCGTTAAGGACAAAGCTGAAGCTTTCTTT. It is translated as CAVKDKAEAFF.

V gene TRBV5-6 combines with J gene TRBJ2-5; 8 bases fit TRBD1. The CDR3 spans 14 residues. Per the germline V gene, CDR1 is SGHDT and CDR2 is YYEEEE. V shed 4 bases and J 5 bases; nucleotides not matched to a gene: 7. CDR3 residues: CASSSTQGGETQYF. The CDR3 DNA reads as TGTGCCAGCAGCAGCACACAGGGGGGCGAGACCCAGTACTTC. The variable domain in full, completed from reference TRBV5-6 and TRBJ2-5, reads DAGVTQSPTHLIKTRGQQVTLRCSPKSGHDTVSWYQQALGQGPQFIFQYYEEEERQRGNFPDRFSGHQFPNYSSELNVNALLLGDSALYLCASSSTQGGETQYFGPGTRLLVL.

V is TRBV27 and J is TRBJ1-2; weak D call: TRBD1 (6 bases). CDR1 MNHEY and CDR2 SMNVEV come from the germline V gene (reference sequence). V shed 2 bases and J shed 7 bases, with 8 bases lying between them. The CDR3 loop spans 12 amino acids. The chain's CDR3 is CASSLRGSGYTF. The CDR3 nucleotides read TGTGCCAGCAGTTTAAGGGGGTCTGGCTACACCTTC.

V is TRBV6-5 and J is TRBJ1-4; 7 nucleotides align to TRBD1. The trim removed 0 bases at V and 8 bases at J, leaving 3 bases unmatched. The CDR3 consists of 14 residues. Per germline, CDR1 MNHEY and CDR2 SVGAGI. The CDR3 spells CASSYSRGHEKLFF. DNA for the CDR3: TGTGCCAGCAGTTACTCGAGGGGGCACGAAAAACTGTTTTTT.

J is TRBJ1-2 and V is TRBV19, with D unclear. The germline V gene encodes CDR1 LNHDA and CDR2 SQIVND (reference sequence). This CDR3 contains 15 residues. The ends were cut back, 0 bases at V and 4 bases at J, with 12 bases in the middle. The CDR3 loop is CASSIEVETGYGYTF. As DNA, the CDR3 is TGTGCCAGTAGTATAGAGGTAGAGACGGGCTATGGCTACACCTTC.

The CDR3 DNA is TGTGCCAGCAGCTTAGGCGGGACCCTAAAAGAGACCCAGTACTTC. Its protein product is CASSLGGTLKETQYF. The rearrangement joins TRBV7-2 to TRBJ2-5; perhaps TRBD2 as D (6 bases). Germline CDR1 SGHTA, CDR2 FQGNSA. V was pared by 1 base and J by 3 bases, with 12 bases between. The CDR3 extends over 15 amino acids.